Listed below are T cell receptor beta chains from one sample, sequenced in a study of Tregs in tolerant kidney transplant recipients. Assay: immunoSEQ multiplex PCR; the TCRdb copy retains only in-frame clones and omits some. The table lists tens of thousands of clones, approximately 93% of them singletons. Sequenced material: CD4+ T cells from blood (PBMCs), taken 12 months after the transplant. The receptors stem from a human patient who received a combined kidney and bone marrow transplant. Part of the T cell pool may stem from the graft donor. CDR3s include the opening cysteine and the closing phenylalanine or tryptophan. D genes are given only for firm matches. Rows give clone size only sometimes, using once, few, many, or a class for an expanded clone.

>TRBD1|TRBV7-2|TRBJ1-3|NA
TGTGCCAGCAGCCCTCAGGGGGTCAGGGGGTCCCTCTCTGGAAACACCATATATTTT
CASSPQGVRGSLSGNTIYF
>NA|TRBV6-5|TRBJ1-2|NA
TGTGCCAGCTCCATCACCCGGGACTATGGCTACACCTTC
CASSITRDYGYTF
>NA|TRBV9|TRBJ1-6|NA
TGTGCCAGCAGCGTAGGAGTGGGGGGGCAGAATTCACCCCTCCACTTT
CASSVGVGGQNSPLHF
>NA|TRBV7-6|TRBJ1-1|NA
TGTGCCAGCAGCTTAAGGAGGGTTACTGAAGCTTTCTTT
CASSLRRVTEAFF
>NA|TRBV7-2|TRBJ1-4|NA
TGTGCCAGCAGCGTAATGGGGGGGACTAATGAAAAACTGTTTTTT
CASSVMGGTNEKLFF
>NA|TRBV25-1|TRBJ1-4|NA
TGTGCCAGCAGTGAATCAGACAAGGCGTGGAATGAAAAACTGTTTTTT
CASSESDKAWNEKLFF
>NA|TRBV7-2|TRBJ2-3|NA
TGTGCCAGCAGCTCCCCCCGGACACACACAGATACGCAGTATTTT
CASSSPRTHTDTQYF
>NA|TRBV2|TRBJ1-2|NA
TGTGCCAGCAGTGGAGACTATAACTATGGCTACACCTTC
CASSGDYNYGYTF
>NA|TRBV19|TRBJ1-1|NA
TGTGCCAGTAGTACACGATATACGGGACAACCGAACACTGAAGCTTTCTTT
CASSTRYTGQPNTEAFF
>TRBD1|TRBV28|TRBJ2-1|NA
TGTGCCAGCAGTTTGATTTGGGACAGGGGGCTTCAAAATGAGCAGTTCTTC
CASSLIWDRGLQNEQFF
>TRBD1|TRBV6-6|TRBJ1-5|NA
TGTGCCAGCAGTCGGGACAGGAATCAGCCCCAGCATTTT
CASSRDRNQPQHF
>TRBD2|TRBV28|TRBJ2-1|NA
TGTGCCAGCAGTTCCCTAGGGCGGGGGAGCTCCTACAATGAGCAGTTCTTC
CASSSLGRGSSYNEQFF
>NA|TRBV9|TRBJ2-7|NA
TGTGCCAGCAGCGCAACCCCTTCCCCGAGGAGCTCCTCTCCCTACGAGCAGTACTTC
CASSATPSPRSSSPYEQYF
>NA|TRBV30|TRBJ1-2|NA
TGTGCCTGGAGTGTATCGAGGGTCTACTTC
CAWSVSRVYF
>NA|TRBV7-3|TRBJ1-1|NA
TGTGCCAGCGCCCCTGACGTGGGGCATATAGAAGCTTTCTTT
CASAPDVGHIEAFF
>TRBD1|TRBV5-4|TRBJ1-4|few
TGTGCCAGCAGCCAAGGAGGGACAGGGAACGAAAAACTGTTTTTT
CASSQGGTGNEKLFF
>TRBD1|TRBV11-2|TRBJ1-2|NA
TGTGCCACCAACGACAGGGTGGGATATGGCTACACCTTC
CATNDRVGYGYTF
>TRBD2|TRBV11-3|TRBJ2-5|NA
TGTGCCAGCAGCCCCCGACTAGCGGGAGAGTCAGAGACCCAGTACTTC
CASSPRLAGESETQYF
>TRBD1|TRBV19|TRBJ2-5|NA
TGTGCCAGTAGCACTCCGGGACAGGGGGAGACCCAGTACTTC
CASSTPGQGETQYF
>NA|TRBV2|TRBJ1-5|NA
TGTGCCAGCCAGGGTTGGGGCACCCATAGCAATCAGCCCCAGCATTTT
CASQGWGTHSNQPQHF
>NA|TRBV5-8|TRBJ1-2|NA
TGTGCCAGCAGCTTGGGACAGCTTAACTATGGCTACACCTTC
CASSLGQLNYGYTF
>NA|TRBV27|TRBJ1-6|NA
TGTGCCAGCAGTTTTCGGCAGGGGACCCTCCACTTT
CASSFRQGTLHF
>NA|TRBV7-9|TRBJ2-7|NA
TGTGCCAGCAGCTTCTTCGGGAGTGGAATCTACGAGCAGTACTTC
CASSFFGSGIYEQYF
>TRBD1|TRBV25-1|TRBJ2-4|NA
TGTGCCAGCAGTGCCAAGACCGGGACAGGGGGCCAAAACATTCAGTACTTC
CASSAKTGTGGQNIQYF
>TRBD1|TRBV29-1|TRBJ2-1|NA
TGCAGCGTTTCTGGACAGGGGCACGATGAGCAGTTCTTC
CSVSGQGHDEQFF
>NA|TRBV5-1|TRBJ2-1|NA
TGCGCCAGCAGCTTGGGGCCCCCAGGGGCGAGCTACAATGAGCAGTTCTTC
CASSLGPPGASYNEQFF
>TRBD2|TRBV19|TRBJ2-3|NA
TGTGCGATAGCGGGAGGGCTGAAAGATACGCAGTATTTT
CAIAGGLKDTQYF
>NA|TRBV21-1|TRBJ2-6|NA
TGTGCCAGCAGGTTAAAGGTCGCAGGTTCTGGGGCCAACGTCCTGACTTTC
CASRLKVAGSGANVLTF
>NA|TRBV5-1|TRBJ2-5|NA
TGCGCCAGCAGCTTGGAGCAGGCTTGGGCCCAAGAGACCCAGTACTTC
CASSLEQAWAQETQYF
>NA|TRBV29-1|TRBJ2-3|NA
TGCAGCGTTGAACCGACTCAGTATTTT
CSVEPTQYF
>TRBD1|TRBV5-1|TRBJ2-3|NA
TGCGCCAGCAGCTTACCCGGACAGGGTGGGCCAACAGATACGCAGTATTTT
CASSLPGQGGPTDTQYF
>TRBD2|TRBV7-7|TRBJ2-5|NA
TGTGCCAGCAGCTTCGGACTAGCGGGAGTGGAGACCCAGTACTTC
CASSFGLAGVETQYF
>NA|TRBV10-3|TRBJ2-7|NA
TGTGCCATCAGGTACGACAGCTCCTACGAGCAGTACTTC
CAIRYDSSYEQYF
>TRBD1|TRBV25-1|TRBJ2-2|NA
TGTGCCAGCAGTACCTGGACAGGGGATACCGGGGAGCTGTTTTTT
CASSTWTGDTGELFF
>TRBD1|TRBV7-2|TRBJ1-5|NA
TGTGCCAGCAGCCCGAGCAGGGGGCTGCAGCCCCAGCATTTT
CASSPSRGLQPQHF
>TRBD1|TRBV11-3|TRBJ2-5|once
TGTGCCAGCAGCTTAGATGCCCTTCGTCAGGGGGCTTCAGAGACCCAGTACTTC
CASSLDALRQGASETQYF
>NA|TRBV29-1|TRBJ2-7|NA
TGCAGCGTTGGGGACACATACTCCTACGAGCAGTACTTC
CSVGDTYSYEQYF
>TRBD2|TRBV7-3|TRBJ2-3|NA
TGTGCCAGCAGCTTAAAAGCCCAGCAAGGCGGGAGGGTGACAGATACGCAGTATTTT
CASSLKAQQGGRVTDTQYF
>TRBD1|TRBV5-4|TRBJ2-5|NA
TGTGCCAGCAGCTTTAGGACAGGGCGACAAGGGACCCAGTACTTC
CASSFRTGRQGTQYF
>NA|TRBV12-5|TRBJ1-1|NA
TGTGCTAGTGGTTTGGTGCTACTCGGGGGTAAAGGGAACACTGAAGCTTTCTTT
CASGLVLLGGKGNTEAFF
>NA|TRBV7-6|TRBJ2-1|once
TGTGCCAGCAGCTTAGAGAGATTTAGGTCGGGGGATGAGCAGTTCTTC
CASSLERFRSGDEQFF
>TRBD2|TRBV5-5|TRBJ2-3|NA
TGTGCCAGCAGCTTACTTAGCGGGAGGGATACGCAGTATTTT
CASSLLSGRDTQYF
>TRBD2|TRBV7-6|TRBJ2-7|once
TGTGCCAGCAGCTTCGGCGGGGGAGCCTACGAGCAGTACTTC
CASSFGGGAYEQYF
>TRBD1|TRBV30|TRBJ2-4|NA
TGTGCCTGGAGTGTGGGACAGGGGGCTGGAAACATTCAGTACTTC
CAWSVGQGAGNIQYF